This record covers a single T cell receptor (beta chain). The data derive from a study of blood T cell repertoires in COVID-19. Study in general: Samples representing acute and convalescent COVID-19 were sourced from the United States, Italy and Spain. T cells, B-cell-depleted T cells, or PBMCs provided the cDNA or gDNA that served as material.

In the original analysis: It was from reference gene primer amplification that nucleated cell counts were estimated. Libraries were prepared by immunoSEQ multiplex PCR; TCRdb keeps only in-frame clonotypes and omits some of them. For V, J and clone size, that table is used; D and trimming come from the DNA. The table has about 110,000 clones, roughly 70% seen once. Germline V gene data show CDR1 as LNHDA and CDR2 as SQIVND (reference sequence). Germline trimming cut 4 bases from V and 3 bases from J; bases unmatched to any gene: 2. This CDR3 spans 13 amino acids. The origin of this receptor is a woman in her forties with acute or convalescent COVID-19. Sequenced sample: peripheral blood. The gene calls are TRBV19 and TRBJ2-7, with 8 positions matching TRBD1. CDR3 amino acids: CASSTTGGYEQYF. The CDR3 DNA reads TGTGCCAGTAGTACCACAGGGGGCTACGAGCAGTACTTC. Drawing the rest from reference TRBV19 and TRBJ2-7, the complete variable domain is DGGITQSPKYLFRKEGQNVTLSCEQNLNHDAMYWYRQDPGQGLRLIYYSQIVNDFQKGDIAEGYSVSREKKESFPLTVTSAQKNPTAFYLCASSTTGGYEQYFGPGTRLTVT.